The following is a T cell receptor (beta chain) sequence with its context. The antigen is unknown. The investigators amplified TCR beta CDR3 regions from RNA transcripts. First-round RT-PCR of the TCR CDR3 relied on the HTBI primer set. TCRdb re-called the multiplex PCR reads with MiXCR, one entry per CDR3 protein. The sample includes about 400,000 distinct CDR3 sequences, 15% of them seen just once. This specimen belongs to a study of T cells in Graves' hyperthyroidism and ophthalmopathy. The wider study: At the time of initial diagnosis and before any treatment, peripheral blood was collected.

This CDR3 region has 19 residues. Germline-derived CDR1 and CDR2 are KGHSH and LQKENI. J gave up 0 bases and V 5 bases, and 10 bases lay outside the gene matches. Findings of the study overall: Ophthalmopathy got predicted by the model a median about 6.5 months before its onset.

Patients showing uncontrolled infection, other autoimmune disease, pregnancy or lactation were ineligible. The clonotype was recovered from a woman in her thirties with Graves' hyperthyroidism. Specimen: blood. The chain carries TRBV18 and TRBJ2-3, with 14 bases identical to TRBD2. Written as DNA, the CDR3 is TGTGCCAGCTCAGCCGGACTAGCGGGAGGAAGACCTAGCACAGATACGCAGTATTTT. Protein: CASSAGLAGGRPSTDTQYF.